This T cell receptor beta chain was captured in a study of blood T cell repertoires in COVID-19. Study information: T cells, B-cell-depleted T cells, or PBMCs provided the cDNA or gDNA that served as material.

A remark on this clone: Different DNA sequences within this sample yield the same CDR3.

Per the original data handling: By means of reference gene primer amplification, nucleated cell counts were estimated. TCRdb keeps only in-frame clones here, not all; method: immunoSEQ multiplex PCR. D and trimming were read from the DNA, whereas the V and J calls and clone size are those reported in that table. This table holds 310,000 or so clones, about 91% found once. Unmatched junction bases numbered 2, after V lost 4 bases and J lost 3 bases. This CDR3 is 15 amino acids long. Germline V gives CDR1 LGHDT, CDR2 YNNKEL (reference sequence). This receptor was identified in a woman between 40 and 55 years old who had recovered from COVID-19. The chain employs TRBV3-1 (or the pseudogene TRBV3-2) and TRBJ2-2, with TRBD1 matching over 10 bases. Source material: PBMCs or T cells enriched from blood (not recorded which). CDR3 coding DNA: TGTGCCAGCAGCCGAGGGACAGGGGACACCGGGGAGCTGTTTTTT. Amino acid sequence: CASSRGTGDTGELFF.